This T cell receptor beta chain came from a study of PD-1 blockade in classical Hodgkin lymphoma (TCRdb year 2020). For context, the study as a whole: The study used TCR beta sequencing and CyTOF to define a peripheral blood immune signature of response to PD-1 blockade in classical Hodgkin lymphoma. What the study reported, not specific to this receptor: The study covered only a single clinical trial cohort, and the causes of the repertoire differences, possibly disease activity or prior therapy, were still not defined. Baseline TCR diversity was reported as lower in newly diagnosed patients than in healthy donors, and lower still in relapsed/refractory patients.

Read against the paper, the sample's time point label means: newly diagnosed, previously untreated cHL patient sample. CD4+ T cells were purified from thawed PBMCs by magnetic negative selection with a Miltenyi CD4+ T cell isolation kit. As a comparison group for the relapsed/refractory trial patients, PBMCs from patients with newly diagnosed, previously untreated classical Hodgkin lymphoma were sequenced. Peripheral blood was collected in 8 mL Vacutainer Cell Preparation Tubes, from which PBMCs were isolated by centrifugation and then cryopreserved. Purified CD4+ and CD8+ fractions were generated only in cases for which an additional PBMC sample was available. Magnetically labelled cells were removed on LS columns in a quadroMACS separator, and the flow-through was collected as the purified fraction. As to this clone: The antigen it binds to is not known. Per-base qualities were not stored, and no clone one base away is much larger.

Genomic DNA was extracted with the Qiagen DNeasy kit from unsorted PBMCs and from negatively selected CD4+ and CD8+ fractions. TCR beta CDR3 regions were amplified by immunoSEQ multiplex PCR using primers annealing to V and J segments. A synthetic immune receptor repertoire was used to minimize amplification bias, and remaining bias was computationally removed after sequencing. The authors processed their data as follows. Custom Python scripts were used to quantify repertoire diversity as the Shannon entropy index. Unsorted, CD4+ and CD8+ repertoires were analyzed separately, except for combined analyses in which CD4+ and CD8+ sequences were merged in silico. The source is immuneACCESS, and TCRdb retained only in-frame sequences with V and J called. Part of the clones is not carried over; for the studies checked, unresolved V genes explain less than half of this, and the remainder is unexplained. V, J and clone size are those of that table, while D and trimming were read from the DNA. The sample includes 15,000 to 25,000 clones, with approximately 82% observed a single time. The ten largest clones capture roughly 1.2% of the sample.

The germline V gene (reference sequence) specifies MNHEY as CDR1 and SMNVEV as CDR2. The CDR3 has 14 amino acids, counting the end cysteine and phenylalanine. The only DNA kept is the CDR3, 42 bases in frame from the first base. Cut back by 6 bases and 0 bases, the V and J ends lie 6 bases apart. The clonotype comes from a human donor with classical Hodgkin lymphoma. Recombination joined TRBV27 with TRBJ2-6; no D gene is confidently identified. The sequencing sample was made of CD4+ T cells from blood. The nucleotide sequence reads TGTGCCAGCAGCCCACTCTCTGGGGCCAACGTCCTGACTTTC. Its coded protein is CASSPLSGANVLTF.